This TCR beta chain is from a study of T cell repertoires in cytomegalovirus infection. Study results and caveats: The study found HLA-C-restricted CMV-specific TCR beta clonotypes dominating the ex vivo response.

This clonotype has at least ten counts. Its antigen is unidentified. Each CDR3 protein gets one entry after TCRdb re-called the reads with MiXCR. This repertoire shows 150,000 to 200,000 distinct CDR3 sequences, 28% found once; its top ten account for 30% to 40%. The CDR3 contains 13 residues. Germline V CDR1 and CDR2: SGHVS, FQNEAQ. Trimming removed 0 bases at V and 7 bases at J, with 10 bases between. The rearrangement joins TRBV7-8 to TRBJ2-7; TRBD2 might be the D (6 bases). The receptor was isolated from a human donor in good health (CMV status not recorded). Some clones in this sample may be carry-over from other donors' samples. What was sequenced was PBMCs. CDR3 sequence (DNA): TGTGCCAGCAGCTTAGCGCGGGATCGAGAGCAGTACTTC. As protein: CASSLARDREQYF. Full variable domain (missing parts from reference TRBV7-8 and TRBJ2-7): GAGVSQSPRYKVAKRGQDVALRCDPISGHVSLFWYQQALGQGPEFLTYFQNEAQLDKSGLPSDRFFAERPEGSVSTLKIQRTQQEDSAVYLCASSLARDREQYFGPGTRLTVT.